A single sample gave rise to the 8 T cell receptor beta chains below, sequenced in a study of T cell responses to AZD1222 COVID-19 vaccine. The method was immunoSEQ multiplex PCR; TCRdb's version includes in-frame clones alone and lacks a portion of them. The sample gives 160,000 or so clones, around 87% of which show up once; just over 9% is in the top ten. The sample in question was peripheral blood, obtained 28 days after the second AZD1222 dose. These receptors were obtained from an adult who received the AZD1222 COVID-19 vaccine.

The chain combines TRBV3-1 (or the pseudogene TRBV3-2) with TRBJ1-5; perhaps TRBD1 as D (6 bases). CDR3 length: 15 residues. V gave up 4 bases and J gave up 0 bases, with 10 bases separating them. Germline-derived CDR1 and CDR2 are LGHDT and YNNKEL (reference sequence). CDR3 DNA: TGTGCCAGCAGCCCAACGACAGGTAGCAATCAGCCCCAGCATTTT. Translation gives CASSPTTGSNQPQHF.

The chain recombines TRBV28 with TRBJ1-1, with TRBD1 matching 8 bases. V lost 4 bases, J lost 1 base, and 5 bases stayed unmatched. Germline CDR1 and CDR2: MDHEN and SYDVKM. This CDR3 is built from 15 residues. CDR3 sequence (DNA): TGTGCCAGCAGTTCTCCCGGACAGGGGAACACTGAAGCTTTCTTT. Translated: CASSSPGQGNTEAFF.

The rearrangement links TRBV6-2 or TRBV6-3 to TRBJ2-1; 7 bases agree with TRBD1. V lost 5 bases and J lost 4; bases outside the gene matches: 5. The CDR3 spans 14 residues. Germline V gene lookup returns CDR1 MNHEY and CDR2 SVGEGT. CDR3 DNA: TGTGCCAGCAGTGAGGGGGCTAAGTACAATGAGCAGTTCTTC. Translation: CASSEGAKYNEQFF.

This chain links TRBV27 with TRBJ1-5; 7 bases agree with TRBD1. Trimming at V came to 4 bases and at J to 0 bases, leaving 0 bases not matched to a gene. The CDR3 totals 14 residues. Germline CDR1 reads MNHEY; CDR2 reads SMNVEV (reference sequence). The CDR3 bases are TGTGCCAGCAGTTGGACAGGTAGCAATCAGCCCCAGCATTTT. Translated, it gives CASSWTGSNQPQHF.

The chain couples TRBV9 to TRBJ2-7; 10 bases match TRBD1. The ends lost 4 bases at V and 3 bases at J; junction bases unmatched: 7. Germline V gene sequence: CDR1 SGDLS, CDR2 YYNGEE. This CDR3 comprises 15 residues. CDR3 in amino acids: CASSRGTGANYEQYF. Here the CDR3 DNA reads TGTGCCAGCAGCAGGGGGACAGGGGCTAACTACGAGCAGTACTTC.

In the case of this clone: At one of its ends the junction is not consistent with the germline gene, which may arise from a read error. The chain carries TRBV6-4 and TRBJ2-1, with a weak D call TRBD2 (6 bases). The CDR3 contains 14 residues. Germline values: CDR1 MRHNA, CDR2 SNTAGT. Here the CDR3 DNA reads TGTGCCAGCAGGGACTACTTAACAGAGGGTGAGCAGTTCTTC. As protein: CASRDYLTEGEQFF.

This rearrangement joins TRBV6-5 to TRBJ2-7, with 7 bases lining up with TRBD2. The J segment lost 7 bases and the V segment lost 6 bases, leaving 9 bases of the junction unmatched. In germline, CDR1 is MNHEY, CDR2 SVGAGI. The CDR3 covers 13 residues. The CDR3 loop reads CASSRAGLGEQYF. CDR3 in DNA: TGTGCCAGCAGCCGAGCGGGATTGGGGGAGCAGTACTTC.

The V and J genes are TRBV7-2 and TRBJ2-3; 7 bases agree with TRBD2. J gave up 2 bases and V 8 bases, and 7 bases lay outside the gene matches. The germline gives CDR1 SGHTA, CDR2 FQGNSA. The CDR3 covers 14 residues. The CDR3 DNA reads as TGTGCCAGCTCCAGAGCGGGATCCACAGATACGCAGTATTTT. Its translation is CASSRAGSTDTQYF.